The 15 T cell receptor beta chains in this list originate from one sample, sequenced in a study of post-analysis software for immune sequencing data. General study points: Four or five TRBV segments, including TRBV5-6, TRBV5-1 and TRBV20-1, were more frequent in patients than controls.

Their specific antigens are unknown. Unique molecular identifiers had been added to the TCR beta cDNA libraries. One entry per CDR3 protein results from TCRdb running MiXCR on the PCR reads. This table has about half a million distinct CDR3 sequences, 30% to 40% appearing once. The sequenced material came from blood. Source of these receptors: a girl aged 2-17 years with multiple sclerosis.

This clonotype was detected a few times. The rearrangement joins TRBV6-1 to TRBJ2-1, with D uncertain. CDR1 and CDR2 from the germline V gene are MNHNS and SASEGT. The CDR3 is 16 residues long. With 0 bases removed from V and 0 bases from J, the gap between germline ends came to 9 bases. The CDR3 DNA sequence: TGTGCCAGCAGTGAAGCGCTGAGGAGCTCCTACAATGAGCAGTTCTTC. Translated: CASSEALRSSYNEQFF.

Only a few counts were recorded for this clonotype. The V call is TRBV7-6, the J call TRBJ2-3, with D perhaps TRBD2 (7 bases). V gave up 6 bases and J gave up 6 bases, with 22 bases separating them. Looked up from germline, CDR1 is SGHVS and CDR2 is FNYEAQ. CDR3 length: 16 amino acids. The CDR3 here is CASRPPRGGSWDTQYF. The CDR3 DNA reads TGTGCCAGCAGGCCCCCGAGGGGGGGCTCGTGGGATACGCAGTATTTT.

As regards this clonotype: The junction departs from the called germline gene at one end, perhaps through a read error. The chain carries TRBV7-8 and TRBJ1-2; D perhaps matches TRBD1 (5 bases). Looked up from germline, CDR1 is SGHVS and CDR2 is FQNEAQ. The CDR3 runs 14 residues. CDR3 in DNA: TGTGCCGGCAGCCCGGGTCAGGGCCCGGAGGGCTACACCTTC. Translated: CAGSPGQGPEGYTF.

CDR3 in DNA: TGTGCCAGCTCACCCGGGACTAGCGACTACGAGCAGTACTTC. Translation: CASSPGTSDYEQYF. The chain joins TRBV18 to TRBJ2-7; 10 bases align to TRBD2. The germline V gene has CDR1 KGHSH and CDR2 LQKENI. This CDR3 spans 14 amino acids. Germline trimming cut 3 bases from V and 3 bases from J; bases unmatched to any gene: 2.

The J gene is TRBJ2-1, the V gene TRBV7-8; D possibly corresponds to TRBD1 (6 bases). CDR1 and CDR2 from the germline V gene are SGHVS and FQNEAQ. CDR3 length equals 14 residues. In DNA, the CDR3 is TGTGCGGGAAGTCAGGGGCCAACCTACAATGAGCAGTTCTTC. Protein: CAGSQGPTYNEQFF.

This clonotype turned up a few times. This chain links TRBV5-1 with TRBJ2-7, with D possibly matching TRBD1 (7 bases). Germline V lookup: CDR1 SGHRS, CDR2 YFSETQ. This CDR3 contains 17 residues. V was trimmed by 4 bases and J by 4 bases, leaving 24 bases between them. The CDR3 loop is CASSGGGRGERLYEQYF. The CDR3 DNA is TGCGCCAGCAGCGGTGGGGGCAGGGGGGAAAGGCTTTACGAGCAGTACTTC.

The chain links TRBV20-1 to TRBJ1-4; 7 nucleotides agree with TRBD1. CDR1 DFQATT and CDR2 SNEGSKA come from the germline V gene (reference sequence). The CDR3 sequence is 13 residues long. The V and J ends lost 4 bases and 8 bases, in that order; junction bases with no gene match: 7. CDR3 region: CSATTDREEKLFF. In nucleotides, the CDR3 is TGCAGTGCTACGACCGACAGGGAGGAAAAACTGTTTTTT.

This clonotype was recorded only once. The V gene is TRBV5-1, the J gene TRBJ2-1; the D call may be TRBD1 or TRBD2 (6 bases each). The germline V gene encodes CDR1 SGHRS and CDR2 YFSETQ. Trimming stripped 3 bases from V and 7 bases from J, with 14 bases between. This CDR3 region has 14 residues. The CDR3 is CASSWGAGRNEQFF. The CDR3 region has the DNA TGCGCCAGCAGCTGGGGGGCAGGGAGGAATGAGCAGTTCTTC.

V and J are TRBV12-3 or TRBV12-4 and TRBJ2-1; TRBD1 might be the D (6 bases). The CDR3 has 15 residues. V was trimmed by 5 bases and J by 4 bases, leaving 15 bases between them. CDR3 loop: CASSRQARNYNEQFF. DNA of the CDR3: TGTGCCAGCAGTAGACAGGCCCGTAATTACAATGAGCAGTTCTTC.

This chain links TRBV10-3 with TRBJ2-3; D unclear. Germline V CDR1 and CDR2: ENHRY, SYGVKD. This CDR3 is 15 amino acids long. The V end was cut by 0 bases, the J end by 4 bases, with 11 bases between. In DNA form, the CDR3 reads TGTGCCATCAGTGAGTCTCCAGACTCGCCAGATACGCAGTATTTT. It specifies CAISESPDSPDTQYF.

This clonotype was seen a few times. The chain couples TRBV27 to TRBJ2-3; D is perhaps TRBD1 (5 bases). The CDR3 contains 13 residues. Germline CDR1 MNHEY, CDR2 SMNVEV (reference sequence). Trimming took off 5 bases at V and 4 bases at J, with 10 bases between the two ends. In nucleotides, the CDR3 is TGTGCCAGCAGTCCCATCAGGGCAGATACGCAGTATTTT. As protein: CASSPIRADTQYF.

The chain couples TRBV5-1 to TRBJ2-5; TRBD1 agrees at 9 bases. Trimming at V came to 5 bases and at J to 5 bases, leaving 10 bases not matched to a gene. Germline V gene data show CDR1 as SGHRS and CDR2 as YFSETQ. There are 15 residues in the CDR3. CDR3 amino acids: CASRDGDRVGETQYF. CDR3 DNA sequence: TGCGCCAGCAGAGACGGGGACAGGGTGGGGGAGACCCAGTACTTC.

This clonotype was detected only a few times. The V call is TRBV12-3 or TRBV12-4, the J call TRBJ1-4; D is possibly TRBD1 (6 bases). V lost 6 bases and J 8 bases, leaving 19 bases between the germline ends. The CDR3 runs to 15 residues. CDR3: CASSPSGGPTEKLFF. The CDR3 DNA follows: TGTGCCAGCAGCCCCTCGGGGGGCCCAACCGAAAAACTGTTTTTT.

This chain joins TRBV19 and TRBJ2-1; weak D call: TRBD1 (5 bases). The CDR3 spans 15 residues. Germline assignment: CDR1 LNHDA and CDR2 SQIVND (reference sequence). Deletions cut 6 bases from V and 5 bases from J, with 17 bases between. In DNA, the CDR3 is TGTGCCAGTAGGGGTTTTAGGGGCAAGAACAATGAGCAGTTCTTC. Encoded protein: CASRGFRGKNNEQFF.

This clonotype was picked up a small number of times. CDR3 nucleotide sequence: TGCGCCAGCAGCCTTGACAGGGGGTGGATCAGTGAAGCTTTCTTT. Its protein product is CASSLDRGWISEAFF. The chain carries TRBV5-1 and TRBJ1-1; 9 bases match TRBD1. V dropped 4 bases and J dropped 7; count of bases not matched to a gene: 11. The germline V gene has CDR1 SGHRS and CDR2 YFSETQ. The CDR3 runs 15 residues.